Listed below are T cell receptor beta chains from one sample, sequenced in a study of T cell repertoires in cytomegalovirus infection. TCRdb redid the calling of the reads with MiXCR, one entry per CDR3 protein. Counted here are almost 550,000 distinct CDR3 sequences, approximately 15% occurring once; the ten biggest clones make up about 24%. What was sequenced was CD8+ T cells from PBMCs. These receptors originate from a human donor in good health (CMV status not recorded). Some clones in this sample may be carry-over from other donors' samples. The CDR3 runs from the conserved cysteine through the conserved F or W. Fields, in order: J gene, clone size, V gene, D gene, CDR3 protein, CDR3 DNA. D genes are given only for firm matches. Where a row states a size, it is once, few, many or the class of an expanded clone; other rows omit it.

TRBJ1-1,.,TRBV20-1,.,CSARSGGGSTEAFF,TGCAGTGCTAGGAGCGGGGGAGGGAGTACTGAAGCTTTCTTT
TRBJ2-7,few,TRBV27,TRBD2,CASSYGLDYEQYF,TGTGCCAGCAGTTACGGACTAGACTACGAGCAGTACTTC
TRBJ2-1,many,TRBV7-8,TRBD2,CASSSSGRARNEQFF,TGTGCCAGCAGCTCAAGCGGGAGGGCCCGCAATGAGCAGTTCTTC
TRBJ1-3,many,TRBV11-2,TRBD1,CASSPGTGGLEWGNTIYF,TGTGCCAGCAGCCCCGGGACAGGGGGCCTTGAGTGGGGAAACACCATATATTTT
TRBJ2-1,many,TRBV7-9,.,CASSLLEGDEQFF,TGTGCCAGCAGCTTACTGGAGGGCGATGAGCAGTTCTTC
TRBJ2-2,many,TRBV7-9,.,CASSPPLWTGELFF,TGTGCCAGCAGCCCCCCCCTTTGGACCGGGGAGCTGTTTTTT
TRBJ1-6,.,TRBV28,TRBD1,CASSAGQYNSPLHF,TGTGCCAGCAGTGCGGGACAGTATAATTCACCCCTCCACTTT
TRBJ1-1,many,TRBV12-5,TRBD1,CASAPTGPNTEAFF,TGTGCTAGTGCCCCGACAGGGCCGAACACTGAAGCTTTCTTT
TRBJ2-2,many,TRBV30,.,CAWDLVGAGELFF,TGTGCCTGGGACCTGGTGGGGGCCGGGGAGCTGTTTTTT
TRBJ1-2,.,TRBV14,TRBD1,CASSQGGGGYGYTF,TGTGCCAGCAGCCAAGGAGGGGGCGGCTATGGCTACACCTTC
TRBJ1-6,few,TRBV28,.,CASSPPTGAGVSPLHF,TGTGCCAGCAGCCCGCCGACTGGGGCGGGGGTTTCACCCCTCCACTTT
TRBJ2-4,few,TRBV5-1,.,CASSLFGALAKNIQYF,TGCGCCAGCAGCTTGTTTGGGGCTTTAGCCAAAAACATTCAGTACTTC
TRBJ1-5,many,TRBV10-3,.,CAISELEGDQPQHF,TGTGCCATCAGTGAACTGGAAGGGGATCAGCCCCAGCATTTT
TRBJ1-2,many,TRBV7-9,TRBD1,CASSSSDRGADYGYTF,TGTGCCAGCAGCTCGTCTGACAGGGGCGCAGACTATGGCTACACCTTC
TRBJ2-2,.,TRBV10-3,.,CAISEEGWNTGELFF,TGTGCCATCAGTGAGGAGGGTTGGAACACCGGGGAGCTGTTTTTT
TRBJ2-7,few,TRBV7-2,.,CASSHTAPRPDEQYF,TGTGCCAGCAGCCATACAGCCCCCCGGCCTGACGAGCAGTACTTC
TRBJ2-7,few,TRBV10-3,.,CAAQNQNTYEQYF,TGTGCCGCCCAGAATCAAAACACCTACGAGCAGTACTTC
TRBJ1-1,few,TRBV6-1,.,CASSEVGQGNTEAFF,TGTGCCAGCAGTGAAGTTGGGCAGGGGAACACTGAAGCTTTCTTT
TRBJ1-1,few,TRBV4-2,.,CASSQGRTDGTEAFF,TGTGCCAGCAGCCAAGGGAGGACAGATGGGACTGAAGCTTTCTTT
TRBJ1-2,many,TRBV27,.,CASSLIATNYGYTF,TGTGCCAGCAGTTTAATAGCCACCAACTATGGCTACACCTTC
TRBJ1-1,few,TRBV4-1,.,CASSPLGTGGSYTEAFF,TGCGCCAGCAGCCCCCTGGGAACAGGCGGCAGCTACACTGAAGCTTTCTTT
TRBJ2-2,few,TRBV4-2,.,CASSQEQANTGELFF,TGTGCCAGCAGCCAAGAACAAGCGAACACCGGGGAGCTGTTTTTT
TRBJ1-4,many,TRBV12-3/TRBV12-4,.,CASSSMTDVANEKLFF,TGTGCCAGCAGTTCAATGACAGATGTGGCTAATGAAAAACTGTTTTTT
TRBJ1-4,.,TRBV30,TRBD1,CAWNTGGSEKLFF,TGTGCCTGGAACACAGGGGGCTCTGAAAAACTGTTTTTT
TRBJ2-1,many,TRBV14,TRBD2,CASSPRLAGVIWDEQFF,TGTGCCAGCAGCCCACGACTAGCGGGGGTTATCTGGGATGAGCAGTTCTTC
TRBJ2-1,once,TRBV27,TRBD2,CPSSAGTRYNEQFF,TGTCCCAGCAGTGCAGGGACTAGATACAATGAGCAGTTCTTC
TRBJ1-5,few,TRBV2,.,CASSVYGFNQPQHF,TGTGCCAGCAGTGTTTACGGCTTCAATCAGCCCCAGCATTTT
TRBJ2-3,few,TRBV5-4,.,CASIQDYPSTDTQYF,TGTGCCAGCATCCAGGACTACCCAAGCACAGATACGCAGTATTTT
TRBJ2-7,once,TRBV13,TRBD1,CASAWTGGKEQYF,TGCGCCAGCGCCTGGACAGGGGGGAAAGAGCAGTACTTC
TRBJ2-1,few,TRBV5-6,TRBD1,CASSGHPTGVLEQFF,TGTGCCAGCAGCGGCCACCCGACAGGGGTCCTCGAGCAGTTCTTC
TRBJ1-5,once,TRBV20-1,.,CSARDSDYQPQHF,TGCAGTGCTAGAGACAGCGACTATCAGCCCCAGCATTTT
TRBJ2-5,few,TRBV20-1,.,CSANPYFGTNGGETQYF,TGCAGTGCTAACCCCTATTTCGGGACCAACGGCGGAGAGACCCAGTACTTC
TRBJ2-1,.,TRBV2,TRBD2,CAGMTSGGLDEQFF,TGTGCCGGGATGACTAGCGGGGGGTTAGATGAGCAGTTCTTC
TRBJ1-1,.,TRBV7-6,.,CASSENQETEAFF,TGTGCCAGCAGCGAAAACCAGGAGACTGAAGCTTTCTTT
TRBJ2-2,.,TRBV9,.,CASSVARQRANTGELFF,TGTGCCAGCAGCGTAGCTCGCCAGCGGGCGAACACCGGGGAGCTGTTTTTT
TRBJ2-7,many,TRBV5-4,TRBD2,CASSWDGLAGDAEQYF,TGTGCCAGCAGCTGGGACGGACTAGCGGGAGATGCCGAGCAGTACTTC
TRBJ1-3,.,TRBV12-3/TRBV12-4,.,CASSWAVLGNTIYF,TGTGCCAGCAGCTGGGCAGTTTTGGGAAACACCATATATTTT
TRBJ2-7,many,TRBV7-2,TRBD2,CASSGGDEQYF,TGTGCCAGCAGCGGGGGGGACGAGCAGTACTTC